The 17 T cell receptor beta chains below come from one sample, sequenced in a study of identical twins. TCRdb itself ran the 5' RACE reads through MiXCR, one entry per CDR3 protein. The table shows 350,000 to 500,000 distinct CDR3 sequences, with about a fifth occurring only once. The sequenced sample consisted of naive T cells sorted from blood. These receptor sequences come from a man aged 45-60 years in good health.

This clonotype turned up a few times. The CDR3 loop is CASRKAGELLEQYF. CDR3 sequence (DNA): TGTGCCAGCAGAAAAGCGGGAGAACTCCTCGAGCAGTACTTC. The chain couples TRBV12-3 or TRBV12-4 to TRBJ2-7; TRBD2 agrees at 8 bases. J gave up 6 bases and V 6 bases, and 10 bases lay outside the gene matches. The CDR3 has 14 residues.

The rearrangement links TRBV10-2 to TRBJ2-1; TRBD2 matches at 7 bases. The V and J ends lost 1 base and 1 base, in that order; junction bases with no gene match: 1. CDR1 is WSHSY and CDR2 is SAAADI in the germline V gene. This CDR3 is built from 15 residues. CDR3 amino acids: CASSEWGGSYNEQFF. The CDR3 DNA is TGCGCCAGCAGTGAGTGGGGGGGGTCCTACAATGAGCAGTTCTTC.

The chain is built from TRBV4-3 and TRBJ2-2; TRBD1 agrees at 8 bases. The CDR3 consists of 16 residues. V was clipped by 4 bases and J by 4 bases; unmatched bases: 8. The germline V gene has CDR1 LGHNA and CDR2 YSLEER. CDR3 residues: CASSRLTGGSTGELFF. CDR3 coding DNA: TGCGCCAGCAGCCGCCTAACAGGGGGGAGCACCGGGGAGCTGTTTTTT.

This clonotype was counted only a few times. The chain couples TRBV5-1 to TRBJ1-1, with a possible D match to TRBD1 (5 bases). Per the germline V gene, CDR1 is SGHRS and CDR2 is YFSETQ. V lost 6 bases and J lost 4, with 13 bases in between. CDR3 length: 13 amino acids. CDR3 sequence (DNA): TGCGCCAGCAACGAGGGGCTAGGCACTGAAGCTTTCTTT. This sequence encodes CASNEGLGTEAFF.

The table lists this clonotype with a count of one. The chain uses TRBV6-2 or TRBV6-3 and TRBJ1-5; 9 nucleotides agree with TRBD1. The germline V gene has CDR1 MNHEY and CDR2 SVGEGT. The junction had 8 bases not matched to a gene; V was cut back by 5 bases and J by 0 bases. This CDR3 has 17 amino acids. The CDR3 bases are TGTGCCAGCAGTCCCGGGACAGGGTTCAATAGCAATCAGCCCCAGCATTTT. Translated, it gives CASSPGTGFNSNQPQHF.

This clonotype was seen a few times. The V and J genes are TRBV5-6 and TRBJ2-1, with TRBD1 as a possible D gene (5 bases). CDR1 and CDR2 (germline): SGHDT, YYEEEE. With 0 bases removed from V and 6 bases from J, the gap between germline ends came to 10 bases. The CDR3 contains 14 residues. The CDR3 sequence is CASSLVAGRNEQFF. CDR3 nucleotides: TGTGCCAGCAGCTTGGTTGCAGGGCGCAATGAGCAGTTCTTC.

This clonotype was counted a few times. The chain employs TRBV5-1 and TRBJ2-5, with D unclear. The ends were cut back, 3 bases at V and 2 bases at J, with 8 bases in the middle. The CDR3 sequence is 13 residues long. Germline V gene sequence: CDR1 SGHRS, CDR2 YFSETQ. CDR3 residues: CASSSDLQETQYF. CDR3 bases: TGCGCCAGCAGCTCGGACCTACAAGAGACCCAGTACTTC.

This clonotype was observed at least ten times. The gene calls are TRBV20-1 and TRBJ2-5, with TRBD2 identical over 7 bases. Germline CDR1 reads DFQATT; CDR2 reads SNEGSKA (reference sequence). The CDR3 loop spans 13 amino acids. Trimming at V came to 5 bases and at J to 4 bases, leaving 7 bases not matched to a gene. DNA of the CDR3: TGCAGTGCTGCCCCTACTAGCGTAGAGACCCAGTACTTC. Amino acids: CSAAPTSVETQYF.

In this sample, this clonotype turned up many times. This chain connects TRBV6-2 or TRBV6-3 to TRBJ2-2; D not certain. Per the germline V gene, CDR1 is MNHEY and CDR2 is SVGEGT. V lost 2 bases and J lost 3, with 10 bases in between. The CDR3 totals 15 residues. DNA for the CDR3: TGTGCCAGCAGTTACGAAGAACACCACACCGGGGAGCTGTTTTTT. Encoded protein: CASSYEEHHTGELFF.

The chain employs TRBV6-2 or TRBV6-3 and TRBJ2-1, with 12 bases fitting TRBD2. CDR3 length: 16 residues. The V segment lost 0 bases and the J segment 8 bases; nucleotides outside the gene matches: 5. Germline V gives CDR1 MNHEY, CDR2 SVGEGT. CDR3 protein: CASSYSSRLAGDEQFF. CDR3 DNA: TGTGCCAGCAGTTACTCGTCTCGACTAGCGGGAGATGAGCAGTTCTTC.

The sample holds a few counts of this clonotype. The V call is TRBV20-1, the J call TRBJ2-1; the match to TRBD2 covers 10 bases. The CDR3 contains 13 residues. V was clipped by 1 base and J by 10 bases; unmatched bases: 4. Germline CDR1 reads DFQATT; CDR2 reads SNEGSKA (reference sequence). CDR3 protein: CSARAGSGGEQFF. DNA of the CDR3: TGCAGTGCTAGAGCAGGTAGCGGGGGGGAGCAGTTCTTC.

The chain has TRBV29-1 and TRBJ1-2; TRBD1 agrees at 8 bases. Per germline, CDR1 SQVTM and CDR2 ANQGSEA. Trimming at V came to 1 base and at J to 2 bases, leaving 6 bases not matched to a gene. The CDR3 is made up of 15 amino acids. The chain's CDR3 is CSVEGRDRSNYGYTF. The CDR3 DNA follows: TGCAGCGTTGAAGGCCGGGACAGGTCCAACTATGGCTACACCTTC.

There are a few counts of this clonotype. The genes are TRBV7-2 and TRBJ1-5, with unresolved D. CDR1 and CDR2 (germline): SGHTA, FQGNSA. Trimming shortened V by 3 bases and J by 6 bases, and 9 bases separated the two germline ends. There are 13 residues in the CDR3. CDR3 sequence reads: CASSLERPQPQHF. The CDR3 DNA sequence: TGTGCCAGCAGCTTGGAAAGGCCTCAGCCCCAGCATTTT.

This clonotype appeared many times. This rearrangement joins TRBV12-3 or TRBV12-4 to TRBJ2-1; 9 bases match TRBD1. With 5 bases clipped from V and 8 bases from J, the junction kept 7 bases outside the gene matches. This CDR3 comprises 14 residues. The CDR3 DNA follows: TGTGCCAGCAGTCTCGGGACAGGGTCTTATGAGCAGTTCTTC. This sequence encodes CASSLGTGSYEQFF.

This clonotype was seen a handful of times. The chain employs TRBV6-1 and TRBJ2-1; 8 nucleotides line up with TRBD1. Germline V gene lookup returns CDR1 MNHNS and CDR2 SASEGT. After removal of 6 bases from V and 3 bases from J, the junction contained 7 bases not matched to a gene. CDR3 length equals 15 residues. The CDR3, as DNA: TGTGCCAGCAGATCCGGACAGGGAGTCTACAATGAGCAGTTCTTC. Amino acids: CASRSGQGVYNEQFF.

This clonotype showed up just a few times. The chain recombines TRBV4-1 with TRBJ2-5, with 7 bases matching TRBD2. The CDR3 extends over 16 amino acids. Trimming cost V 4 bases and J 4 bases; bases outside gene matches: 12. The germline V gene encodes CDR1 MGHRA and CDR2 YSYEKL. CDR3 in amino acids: CASSREGFSVGETQYF. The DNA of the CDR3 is TGCGCCAGCAGCCGGGAGGGCTTTTCTGTCGGAGAGACCCAGTACTTC.

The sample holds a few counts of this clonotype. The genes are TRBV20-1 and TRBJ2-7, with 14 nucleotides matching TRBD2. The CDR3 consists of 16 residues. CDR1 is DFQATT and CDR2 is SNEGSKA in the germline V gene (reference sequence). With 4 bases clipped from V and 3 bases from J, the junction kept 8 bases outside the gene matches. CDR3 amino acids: CSATGLAGGRNYEQYF. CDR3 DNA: TGCAGTGCTACAGGACTAGCGGGGGGCCGCAACTACGAGCAGTACTTC.